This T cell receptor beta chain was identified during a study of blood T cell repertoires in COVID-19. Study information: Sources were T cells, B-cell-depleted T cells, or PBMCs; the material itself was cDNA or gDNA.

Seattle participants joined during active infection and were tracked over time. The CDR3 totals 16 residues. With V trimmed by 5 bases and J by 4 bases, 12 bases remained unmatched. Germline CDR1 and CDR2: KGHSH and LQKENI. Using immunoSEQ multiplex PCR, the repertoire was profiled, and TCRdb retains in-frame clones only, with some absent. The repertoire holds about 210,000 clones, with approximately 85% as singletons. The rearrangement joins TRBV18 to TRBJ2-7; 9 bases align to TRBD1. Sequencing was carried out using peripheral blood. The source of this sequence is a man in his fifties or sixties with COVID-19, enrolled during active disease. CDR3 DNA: TGTGCCAGCTCAGAAGGGACAGGGAGACTTAATTACGAGCAGTACTTC. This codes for CASSEGTGRLNYEQYF.